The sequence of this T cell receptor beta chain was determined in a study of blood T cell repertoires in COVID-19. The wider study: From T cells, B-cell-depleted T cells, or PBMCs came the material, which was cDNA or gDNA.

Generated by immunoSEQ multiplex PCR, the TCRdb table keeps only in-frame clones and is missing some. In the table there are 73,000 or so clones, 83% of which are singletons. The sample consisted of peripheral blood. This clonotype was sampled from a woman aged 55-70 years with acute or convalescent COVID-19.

In DNA form, the CDR3 reads TGCGCCAGCAGCATCGGACAGCTCTCAACTAATGAAAAACTGTTTTTT. This codes for CASSIGQLSTNEKLFF. The chain uses TRBV5-1 and TRBJ1-4; D perhaps matches TRBD1 (6 bases). Germline V gives CDR1 SGHRS, CDR2 YFSETQ. V was cut by 4 bases and J by 0 bases, with 13 bases left in between. This CDR3 is 16 amino acids long. Variable domain in full (rest from reference TRBV5-1 and TRBJ1-4): KAGVTQTPRYLIKTRGQQVTLSCSPISGHRSVSWYQQTPGQGLQFLFEYFSETQRNKGNFPGRFSGRQFSNSRSEMNVSTLELGDSALYLCASSIGQLSTNEKLFFGSGTQLSVL.